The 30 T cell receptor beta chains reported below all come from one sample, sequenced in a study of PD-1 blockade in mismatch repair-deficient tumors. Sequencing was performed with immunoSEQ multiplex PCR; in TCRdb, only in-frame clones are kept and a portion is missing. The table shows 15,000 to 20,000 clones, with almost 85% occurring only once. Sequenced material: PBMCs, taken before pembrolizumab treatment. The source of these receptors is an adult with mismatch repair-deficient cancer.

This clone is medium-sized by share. CDR3 protein: CASSIQGRQETQYF. The CDR3 DNA reads as TGTGCCAGTAGTATACAGGGTAGGCAAGAGACCCAGTACTTC. This sequence joins TRBV19 and TRBJ2-5; possibly TRBD1 for D (5 bases). The CDR3 contains 14 residues. The V end lost 2 bases, the J end lost 2 bases, and 9 bases lay between the germline ends. Per the germline V gene, CDR1 is LNHDA and CDR2 is SQIVND (reference sequence).

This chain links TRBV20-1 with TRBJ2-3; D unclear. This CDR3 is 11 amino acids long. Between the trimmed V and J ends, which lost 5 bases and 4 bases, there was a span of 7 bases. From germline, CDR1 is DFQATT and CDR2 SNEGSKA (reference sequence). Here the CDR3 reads CSAPRSDTQYF. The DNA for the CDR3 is TGCAGTGCTCCAAGGTCAGATACGCAGTATTTT.

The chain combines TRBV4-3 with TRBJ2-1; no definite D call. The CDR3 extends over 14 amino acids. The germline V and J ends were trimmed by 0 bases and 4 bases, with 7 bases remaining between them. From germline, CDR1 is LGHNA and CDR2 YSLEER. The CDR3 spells CASSQDAGYNEQFF. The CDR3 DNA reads TGCGCCAGCAGCCAAGATGCTGGGTACAATGAGCAGTTCTTC.

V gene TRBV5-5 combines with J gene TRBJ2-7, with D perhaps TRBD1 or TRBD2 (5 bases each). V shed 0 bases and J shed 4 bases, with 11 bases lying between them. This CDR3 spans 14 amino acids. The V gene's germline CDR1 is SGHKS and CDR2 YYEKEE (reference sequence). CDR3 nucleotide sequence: TGTGCCAGCAGCTTGGAGGGACCGAAATACGAGCAGTACTTC. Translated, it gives CASSLEGPKYEQYF.

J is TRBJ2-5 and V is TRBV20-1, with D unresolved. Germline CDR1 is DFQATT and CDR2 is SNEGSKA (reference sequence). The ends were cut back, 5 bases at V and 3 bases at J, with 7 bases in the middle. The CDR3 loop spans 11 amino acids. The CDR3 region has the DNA TGCAGTGCTCTAGTGGAAGAGACCCAGTACTTC. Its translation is CSALVEETQYF.

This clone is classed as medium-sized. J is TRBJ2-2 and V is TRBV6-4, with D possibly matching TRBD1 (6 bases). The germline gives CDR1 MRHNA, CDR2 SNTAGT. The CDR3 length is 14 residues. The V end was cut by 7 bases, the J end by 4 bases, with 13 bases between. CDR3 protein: CASTREGGTGELFF. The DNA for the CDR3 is TGTGCCAGCACACGGGAAGGGGGCACCGGGGAGCTGTTTTTT.

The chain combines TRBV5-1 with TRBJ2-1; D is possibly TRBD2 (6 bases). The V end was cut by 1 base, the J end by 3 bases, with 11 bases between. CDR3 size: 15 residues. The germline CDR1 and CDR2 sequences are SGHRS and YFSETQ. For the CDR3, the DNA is TGCGCCAGCAGCTTGAAGGGAGGAGTCTACAATGAGCAGTTCTTC. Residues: CASSLKGGVYNEQFF.

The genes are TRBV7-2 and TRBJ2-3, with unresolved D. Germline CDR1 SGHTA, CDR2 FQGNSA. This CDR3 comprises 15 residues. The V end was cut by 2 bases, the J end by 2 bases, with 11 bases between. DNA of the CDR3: TGTGCCAGCAGCTTATCAAGAACGTTCACAGATACGCAGTATTTT. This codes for CASSLSRTFTDTQYF.

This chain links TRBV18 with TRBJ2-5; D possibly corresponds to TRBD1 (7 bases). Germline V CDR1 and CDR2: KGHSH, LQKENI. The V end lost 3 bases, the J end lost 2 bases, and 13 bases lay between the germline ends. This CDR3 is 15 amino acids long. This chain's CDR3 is CASSPRDSGQETQYF. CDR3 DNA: TGTGCCAGCTCACCGCGGGACAGTGGACAAGAGACCCAGTACTTC.

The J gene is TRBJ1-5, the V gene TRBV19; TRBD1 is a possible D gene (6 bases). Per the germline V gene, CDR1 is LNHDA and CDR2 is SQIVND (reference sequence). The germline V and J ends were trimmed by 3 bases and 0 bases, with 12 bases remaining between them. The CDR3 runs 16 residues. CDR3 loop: CASSMGHRSSNQPQHF. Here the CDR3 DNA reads TGTGCCAGTAGTATGGGACACAGGTCTAGCAATCAGCCCCAGCATTTT.

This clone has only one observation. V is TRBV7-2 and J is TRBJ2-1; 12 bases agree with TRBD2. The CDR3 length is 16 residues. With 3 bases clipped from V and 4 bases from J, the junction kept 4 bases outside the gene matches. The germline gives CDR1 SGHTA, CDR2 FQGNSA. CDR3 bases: TGTGCCAGCAGCTTTGCCGGGACTAGCGGGTACAATGAGCAGTTCTTC. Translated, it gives CASSFAGTSGYNEQFF.

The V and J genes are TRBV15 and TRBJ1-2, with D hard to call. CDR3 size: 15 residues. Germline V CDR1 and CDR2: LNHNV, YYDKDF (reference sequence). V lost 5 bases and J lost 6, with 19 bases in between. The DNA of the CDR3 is TGTGCCACCAGCCAAAGTGGACTCGGTTTGCATGGCTACACCTTC. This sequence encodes CATSQSGLGLHGYTF.

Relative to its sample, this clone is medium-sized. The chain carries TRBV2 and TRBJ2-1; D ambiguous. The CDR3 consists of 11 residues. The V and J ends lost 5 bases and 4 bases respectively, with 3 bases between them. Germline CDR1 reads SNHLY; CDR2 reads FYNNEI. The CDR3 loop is CASSQYNEQFF. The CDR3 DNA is TGTGCCAGCAGTCAGTACAATGAGCAGTTCTTC.

CDR3 sequence reads: CASSKSRGPGNTIYF. CDR3 nucleotides: TGCGCCAGCAGCAAATCCAGGGGGCCTGGAAACACCATATATTTT. The chain couples TRBV5-1 to TRBJ1-3; 8 nucleotides align to TRBD1. The V gene end was trimmed by 4 bases and the J gene end by 2 bases; junction bases not matched to a gene: 5. Germline CDR1 reads SGHRS; CDR2 reads YFSETQ. The CDR3 is 15 amino acids.

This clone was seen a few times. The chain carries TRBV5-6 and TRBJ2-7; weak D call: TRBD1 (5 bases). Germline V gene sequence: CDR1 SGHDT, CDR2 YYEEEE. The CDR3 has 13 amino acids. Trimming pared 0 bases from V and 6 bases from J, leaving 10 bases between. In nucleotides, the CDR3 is TGTGCCAGCAGCTTGGGCCAGGGCCGCGAGCAGTACTTC. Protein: CASSLGQGREQYF.

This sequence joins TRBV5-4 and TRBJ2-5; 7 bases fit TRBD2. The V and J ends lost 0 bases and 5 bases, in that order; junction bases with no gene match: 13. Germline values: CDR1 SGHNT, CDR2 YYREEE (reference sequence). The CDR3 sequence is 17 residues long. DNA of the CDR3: TGTGCCAGCAGCTTGGCCTCAACTAGCTGGCGGGGGGAGACCCAGTACTTC. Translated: CASSLASTSWRGETQYF.

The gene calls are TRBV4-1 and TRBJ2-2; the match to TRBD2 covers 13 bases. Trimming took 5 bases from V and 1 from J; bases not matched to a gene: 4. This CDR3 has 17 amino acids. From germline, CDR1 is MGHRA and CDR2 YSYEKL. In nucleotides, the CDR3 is TGCGCCAGCAGCGCACGACTAGCGGGAGGGAACACCGGGGAGCTGTTTTTT. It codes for CASSARLAGGNTGELFF.

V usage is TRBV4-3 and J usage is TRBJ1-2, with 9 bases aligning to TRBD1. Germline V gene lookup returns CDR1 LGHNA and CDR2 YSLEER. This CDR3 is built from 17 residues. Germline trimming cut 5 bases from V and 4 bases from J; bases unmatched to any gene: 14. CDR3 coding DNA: TGCGCCAGCAGCTCATCGACCAACAGGGGGCTTTCCTATGGCTACACCTTC. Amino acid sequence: CASSSSTNRGLSYGYTF.

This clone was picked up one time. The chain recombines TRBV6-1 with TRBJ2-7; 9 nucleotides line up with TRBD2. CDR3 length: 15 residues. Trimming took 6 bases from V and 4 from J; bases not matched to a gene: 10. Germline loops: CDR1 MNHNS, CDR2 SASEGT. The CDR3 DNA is TGTGCCAGCAGGCCCTTGGTAGCGGGAGATTACGAGCAGTACTTC. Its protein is CASRPLVAGDYEQYF.

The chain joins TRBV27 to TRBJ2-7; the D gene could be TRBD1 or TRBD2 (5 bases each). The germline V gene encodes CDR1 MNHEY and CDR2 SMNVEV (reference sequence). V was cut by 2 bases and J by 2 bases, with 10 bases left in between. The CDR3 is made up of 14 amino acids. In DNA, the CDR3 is TGTGCCAGCAGTTTAGGGGGTTCTACCTACGAGCAGTACTTC. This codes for CASSLGGSTYEQYF.

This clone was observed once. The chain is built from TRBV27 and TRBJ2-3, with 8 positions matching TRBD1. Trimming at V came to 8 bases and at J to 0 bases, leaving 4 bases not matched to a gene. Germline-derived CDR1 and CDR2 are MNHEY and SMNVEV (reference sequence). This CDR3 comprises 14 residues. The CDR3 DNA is TGTGCCAGCGGCAGGGGGCTGAGCACAGATACGCAGTATTTT. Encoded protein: CASGRGLSTDTQYF.

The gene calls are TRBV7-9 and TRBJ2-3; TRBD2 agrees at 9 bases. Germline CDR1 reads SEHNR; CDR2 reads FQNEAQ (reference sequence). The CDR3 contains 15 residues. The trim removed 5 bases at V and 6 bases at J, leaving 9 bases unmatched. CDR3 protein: CASSDSGRIVDTQYF. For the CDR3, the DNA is TGTGCCAGCAGCGACAGCGGGAGGATCGTTGATACGCAGTATTTT.

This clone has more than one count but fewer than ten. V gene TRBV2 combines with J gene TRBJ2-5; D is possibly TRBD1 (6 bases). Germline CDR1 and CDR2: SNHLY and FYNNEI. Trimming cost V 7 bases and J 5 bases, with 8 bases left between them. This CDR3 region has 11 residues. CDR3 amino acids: CASKQGETQYF. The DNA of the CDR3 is TGTGCCAGCAAGCAGGGGGAGACCCAGTACTTC.

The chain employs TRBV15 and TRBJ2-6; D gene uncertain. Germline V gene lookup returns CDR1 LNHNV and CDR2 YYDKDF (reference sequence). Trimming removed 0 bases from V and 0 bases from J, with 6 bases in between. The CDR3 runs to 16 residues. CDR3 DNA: TGTGCCACCAGCAGAGATACGGGCTCTGGGGCCAACGTCCTGACTTTC. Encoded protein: CATSRDTGSGANVLTF.

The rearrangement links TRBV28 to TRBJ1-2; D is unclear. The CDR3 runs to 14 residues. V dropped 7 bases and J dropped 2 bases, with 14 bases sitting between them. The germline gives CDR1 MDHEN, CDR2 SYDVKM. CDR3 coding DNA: TGTGCCAGCACCCAAGGACGGGCCAACTATGGCTACACCTTC. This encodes CASTQGRANYGYTF.

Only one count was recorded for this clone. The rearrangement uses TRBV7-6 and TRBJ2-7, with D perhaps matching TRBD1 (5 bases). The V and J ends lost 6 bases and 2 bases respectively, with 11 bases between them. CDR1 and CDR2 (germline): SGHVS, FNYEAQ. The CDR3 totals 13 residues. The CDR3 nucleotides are TGTGCCAGCAGTATCGACAGAACCTACGAGCAGTACTTC. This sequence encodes CASSIDRTYEQYF.

The CDR3 sequence is CASSITSAEGGNQPQHF. CDR3 nucleotide sequence: TGTGCCAGTAGTATTACTTCGGCTGAAGGAGGCAATCAGCCCCAGCATTTT. V gene TRBV19 combines with J gene TRBJ1-5, with D unclear. The ends were cut back, 3 bases at V and 2 bases at J, with 17 bases in the middle. The V gene's germline CDR1 is LNHDA and CDR2 SQIVND (reference sequence). The CDR3 has 17 amino acids.

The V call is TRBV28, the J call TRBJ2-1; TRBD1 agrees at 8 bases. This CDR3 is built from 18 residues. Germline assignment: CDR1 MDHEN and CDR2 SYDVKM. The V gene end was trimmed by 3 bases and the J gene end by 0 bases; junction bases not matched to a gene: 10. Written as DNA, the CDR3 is TGTGCCAGCAGTTTTCGGACAGGGAGAGAGAGCTCCTACAATGAGCAGTTCTTC. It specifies CASSFRTGRESSYNEQFF.

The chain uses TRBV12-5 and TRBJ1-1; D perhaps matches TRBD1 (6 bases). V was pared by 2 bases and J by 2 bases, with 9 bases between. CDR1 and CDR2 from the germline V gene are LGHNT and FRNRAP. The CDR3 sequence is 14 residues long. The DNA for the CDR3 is TGTGCTAGTGGTTTGCGGGGGGCCAACACTGAAGCTTTCTTT. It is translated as CASGLRGANTEAFF.

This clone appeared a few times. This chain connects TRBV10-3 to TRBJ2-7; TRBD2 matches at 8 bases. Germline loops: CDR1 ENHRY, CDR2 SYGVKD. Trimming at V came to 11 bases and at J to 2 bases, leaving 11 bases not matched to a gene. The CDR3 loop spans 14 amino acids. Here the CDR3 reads CASRGGAGAYEQYF. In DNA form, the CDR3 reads TGTGCCTCCCGGGGGGGAGCGGGGGCCTACGAGCAGTACTTC.